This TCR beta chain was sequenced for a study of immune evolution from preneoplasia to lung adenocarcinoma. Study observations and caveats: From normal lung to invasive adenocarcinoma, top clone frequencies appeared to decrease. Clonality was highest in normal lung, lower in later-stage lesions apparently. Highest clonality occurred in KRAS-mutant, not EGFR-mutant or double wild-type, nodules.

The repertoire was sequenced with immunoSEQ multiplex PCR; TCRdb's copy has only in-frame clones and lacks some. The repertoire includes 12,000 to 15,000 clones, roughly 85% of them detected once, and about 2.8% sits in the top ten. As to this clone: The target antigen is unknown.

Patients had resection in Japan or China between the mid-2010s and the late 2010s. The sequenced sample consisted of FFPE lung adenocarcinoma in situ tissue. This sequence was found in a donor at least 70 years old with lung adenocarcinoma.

The CDR3 sequence is CASSSDATAYNEQFF. The CDR3 DNA sequence: TGTGCCAGCAGTTCGGACGCCACAGCCTACAATGAGCAGTTCTTC. The chain combines TRBV2 with TRBJ2-1; no clear D gene. V lost 5 bases, J lost 2 bases, and 13 bases lay in between. CDR3 length equals 15 residues. Germline CDR1 reads SNHLY; CDR2 reads FYNNEI.